This entry lists 23 T cell receptor beta chains sequenced from one sample in a study of blood T cell repertoires in COVID-19. Only in-frame clones appear in the TCRdb table, and some are missing; sequencing was by immunoSEQ multiplex PCR. The sample lists 250,000 to 300,000 clones, roughly 89% occurring once. Sequencing was carried out using PBMCs or T cells enriched from blood (not recorded which). These receptor sequences come from a woman aged 40-49 years who had recovered from COVID-19.

Only one count was recorded for this clone. This sequence joins TRBV9 and TRBJ1-2, with D unclear. Trimming shortened V by 0 bases and J by 2 bases, and 5 bases separated the two germline ends. The germline CDR1 and CDR2 sequences are SGDLS and YYNGEE. This CDR3 region has 13 residues. The CDR3 spells CASSVARNYGYTF. DNA of the CDR3: TGTGCCAGCAGCGTAGCCAGAAACTATGGCTACACCTTC.

This chain links TRBV15 with TRBJ1-1; D ambiguous. CDR3 length equals 15 residues. Germline CDR1 and CDR2: LNHNV and YYDKDF (reference sequence). V shed 3 bases and J shed 0 bases, with 11 bases lying between them. The CDR3 is CATSSRTGMNTEAFF. Here the CDR3 DNA reads TGTGCCACCAGCAGTCGGACGGGGATGAACACTGAAGCTTTCTTT.

This clone has just one count. The chain carries TRBV5-1 and TRBJ1-1; no definite D call. Trimming cost V 0 bases and J 4 bases, with 7 bases left between them. Germline V gene data show CDR1 as SGHRS and CDR2 as YFSETQ. CDR3 length: 13 residues. The CDR3 sequence is CASSLVEGTEAFF. The CDR3 nucleotides are TGCGCCAGCAGCTTGGTGGAGGGCACTGAAGCTTTCTTT.

CDR3: CASSYSRQLGNTIYF. The CDR3, as DNA: TGTGCCAGCAGTTACTCGAGACAGTTAGGAAACACCATATATTTT. The genes are TRBV6-5 and TRBJ1-3, with D possibly TRBD1 on 5 matching bases. Germline CDR1 is MNHEY and CDR2 is SVGAGI. The CDR3 runs to 15 residues. V was trimmed by 0 bases and J by 4 bases, leaving 10 bases between them.

The V and J genes are TRBV19 and TRBJ2-7, with D possibly being TRBD1 (6 bases). V dropped 5 bases and J dropped 2 bases, with 16 bases sitting between them. Per the germline V gene, CDR1 is LNHDA and CDR2 is SQIVND (reference sequence). There are 15 residues in the CDR3. For the CDR3, the DNA is TGTGCCAGTAGTCCCAGATCGACAGGAGCCTACGAGCAGTACTTC. This gives the protein CASSPRSTGAYEQYF.

V usage is TRBV9 and J usage is TRBJ1-2; tentative D call: TRBD1 (5 bases). Trimming removed 2 bases at V and 5 bases at J, with 16 bases between. Germline V gives CDR1 SGDLS, CDR2 YYNGEE. The CDR3 totals 15 residues. In DNA, the CDR3 is TGTGCCAGCAGCGTCCCCCCGGAGGGGCCATATGGCTACACCTTC. Protein product: CASSVPPEGPYGYTF.

This chain joins TRBV5-1 and TRBJ1-2, with TRBD1 matching 9 bases. CDR1 SGHRS and CDR2 YFSETQ come from the germline V gene. The junction had 15 bases not matched to a gene; V was cut back by 2 bases and J by 4 bases. The CDR3 loop spans 18 amino acids. CDR3 protein: CASSFTPGQGAFSYGYTF. CDR3 nucleotides: TGCGCCAGCAGCTTTACCCCGGGACAGGGAGCTTTTTCCTATGGCTACACCTTC.

V and J are TRBV19 and TRBJ2-7; 10 nucleotides line up with TRBD1. The length of the CDR3 is 15 residues. Trimming at V came to 5 bases and at J to 3 bases, leaving 7 bases not matched to a gene. In germline, CDR1 is LNHDA, CDR2 SQIVND (reference sequence). The chain's CDR3 is CASSHPGQGLYEQYF. Here the CDR3 DNA reads TGTGCCAGTAGTCATCCGGGACAGGGGCTCTACGAGCAGTACTTC.

This chain uses TRBV6-5 with TRBJ2-7; 7 nucleotides line up with TRBD1. CDR3 length equals 12 residues. Germline V gene lookup returns CDR1 MNHEY and CDR2 SVGAGI. J was trimmed by 1 base and V by 6 bases; bases with no gene match: 0. The CDR3 protein is CASRTGSYEQYF. The CDR3 bases are TGTGCCAGCAGGACAGGGTCCTACGAGCAGTACTTC.

This chain joins TRBV3-1 (or the pseudogene TRBV3-2) and TRBJ2-1; 10 positions match TRBD2. The CDR3 covers 16 residues. The junction had 0 bases not matched to a gene; V was cut back by 1 base and J by 0 bases. CDR1 is LGHDT and CDR2 is YNNKEL in the germline V gene (reference sequence). DNA for the CDR3: TGTGCCAGCAGCCAAGCTAGCGGGGGCTCCTACAATGAGCAGTTCTTC. This gives the protein CASSQASGGSYNEQFF.

The chain couples TRBV5-1 to TRBJ2-7; weak D call: TRBD1 (5 bases). The germline V and J ends were trimmed by 1 base and 4 bases, with 12 bases remaining between them. The CDR3 totals 14 residues. Germline V CDR1 and CDR2: SGHRS, YFSETQ. CDR3 in amino acids: CASSLSRRGYEQYF. CDR3 DNA: TGCGCCAGCAGCTTGTCCCGTAGGGGATACGAGCAGTACTTC.

This chain uses TRBV7-2 with TRBJ2-1; no definite D call. Germline V CDR1 and CDR2: SGHTA, FQGNSA. This CDR3 region has 13 residues. V was clipped by 6 bases and J by 4 bases, with 10 bases between them. For the CDR3, the DNA is TGTGCCAGCAGTCAGATCCATTACAATGAGCAGTTCTTC. Residues: CASSQIHYNEQFF.

The genes are TRBV30 and TRBJ2-3; D remains unclear. V was trimmed by 0 bases and J by 2 bases, leaving 12 bases between them. The CDR3 runs 15 residues. Germline CDR1 is GTSNPN and CDR2 is SVGIG (reference sequence). The CDR3 DNA follows: TGTGCCTGGAGTGTACAGCCAACACCCACAGATACGCAGTATTTT. It yields the protein CAWSVQPTPTDTQYF. Full variable domain (missing parts from reference TRBV30 and TRBJ2-3): SQTIHQWPATLVQPVGSPLSLECTVEGTSNPNLYWYRQAAGRGLQLLFYSVGIGQISSEVPQNLSASRPQDRQFILSSKKLLLSDSGFYLCAWSVQPTPTDTQYFGPGTRLTVL.

This clone has a handful of counts. V gene TRBV30 combines with J gene TRBJ1-1; 7 bases are a match to TRBD1. Per germline, CDR1 GTSNPN and CDR2 SVGIG (reference sequence). J was trimmed by 4 bases and V by 4 bases; bases with no gene match: 9. The CDR3 is 14 residues long. The DNA of the CDR3 is TGTGCCTGGACCGGTCACAGGGGAGGCACTGAAGCTTTCTTT. The encoded protein is CAWTGHRGGTEAFF.

V and J are TRBV19 and TRBJ1-5; TRBD1 matches at 9 bases. Germline loops: CDR1 LNHDA, CDR2 SQIVND (reference sequence). The CDR3 loop spans 13 amino acids. Trimming took 7 bases from V and 5 from J; bases not matched to a gene: 3. CDR3 residues: CASNRGRDQPQHF. In DNA form, the CDR3 reads TGTGCCAGTAACAGGGGGCGGGATCAGCCCCAGCATTTT.

This rearrangement joins TRBV5-1 to TRBJ1-4, with D possibly being TRBD1 (6 bases). The CDR3 consists of 14 residues. In germline, CDR1 is SGHRS, CDR2 YFSETQ. Trimming pared 5 bases from V and 3 bases from J, leaving 11 bases between. Here the CDR3 DNA reads TGCGCCAGCAGACAAGACAGGTCTAATGAAAAACTGTTTTTT. Encoded protein: CASRQDRSNEKLFF.

The rearrangement joins TRBV3-1 (or the pseudogene TRBV3-2) to TRBJ2-2, with D unresolved. Germline V gene data show CDR1 as LGHDT and CDR2 as YNNKEL (reference sequence). V was clipped by 5 bases and J by 0 bases, with 10 bases between them. The CDR3 has 15 amino acids. Here the CDR3 reads CASSSPFSNTGELFF. The DNA for the CDR3 is TGTGCCAGCAGCTCTCCTTTTTCGAACACCGGGGAGCTGTTTTTT.

V usage is TRBV5-8 and J usage is TRBJ1-5, with D unresolved. The CDR3 length is 15 residues. CDR1 is SGHTS, CDR2 YDEGEE, per germline. V was cut by 4 bases and J by 1 base, with 12 bases left in between. The CDR3 nucleotides are TGTGCCAGCAGCGCGGGAACGGCAAGCAATCAGCCCCAGCATTTT. Residues: CASSAGTASNQPQHF.

The J gene is TRBJ1-1, the V gene TRBV9; no clear D gene. Deletions cut 3 bases from V and 4 bases from J, with 13 bases between. The CDR3 loop spans 14 amino acids. Per germline, CDR1 SGDLS and CDR2 YYNGEE. The DNA of the CDR3 is TGTGCCAGCAGCGCGGAACTACTGAGCACTGAAGCTTTCTTT. Its protein product is CASSAELLSTEAFF.

The chain has TRBV7-3 and TRBJ2-2; tentatively, D is TRBD1 (6 bases). The germline V gene encodes CDR1 SGHTA and CDR2 FQGTGA. The V end was cut by 5 bases, the J end by 5 bases, with 18 bases between. This CDR3 comprises 16 residues. The CDR3 bases are TGTGCCAGCAGCCCACCGGGACAAAAGGGAACCGGGGAGCTGTTTTTT. Translating it yields CASSPPGQKGTGELFF.

The V call is TRBV6-5, the J call TRBJ1-5; D gene unclear. The CDR3 spans 13 residues. CDR1 and CDR2 (germline): MNHEY, SVGAGI. V lost 9 bases to trimming and J lost 4 bases, with 13 bases between them. CDR3 amino acids: CASSPRWNQPQHF. The CDR3 nucleotides read TGTGCCAGTAGTCCTAGATGGAATCAGCCCCAGCATTTT.

This chain joins TRBV18 and TRBJ2-3; D is possibly TRBD2 (5 bases). Germline-derived CDR1 and CDR2 are KGHSH and LQKENI. The CDR3 runs 12 residues. V gave up 3 bases and J gave up 8 bases, with 9 bases separating them. CDR3: CASSPGEITQYF. In DNA form, the CDR3 reads TGTGCCAGCTCACCCGGGGAGATTACGCAGTATTTT. The full variable domain, in which reference TRBV18 and TRBJ2-3 provide the parts outside the CDR3, is NAGVMQNPRHLVRRRGQEARLRCSPMKGHSHVYWYRQLPEEGLKFMVYLQKENIIDESGMPKERFSAEFPKEGPSILRIQQVVRGDSAAYFCASSPGEITQYFGPGTRLTVL.

This chain links TRBV24-1 with TRBJ2-3, with 9 nucleotides matching TRBD1. Germline V gene lookup returns CDR1 KGHDR and CDR2 SFDVKD. The CDR3 consists of 15 residues. Germline trimming cut 5 bases from V and 2 bases from J; bases unmatched to any gene: 4. The DNA of the CDR3 is TGTGCCACCAGTGCGGGACAGGGTACCACAGATACGCAGTATTTT. It codes for CATSAGQGTTDTQYF.